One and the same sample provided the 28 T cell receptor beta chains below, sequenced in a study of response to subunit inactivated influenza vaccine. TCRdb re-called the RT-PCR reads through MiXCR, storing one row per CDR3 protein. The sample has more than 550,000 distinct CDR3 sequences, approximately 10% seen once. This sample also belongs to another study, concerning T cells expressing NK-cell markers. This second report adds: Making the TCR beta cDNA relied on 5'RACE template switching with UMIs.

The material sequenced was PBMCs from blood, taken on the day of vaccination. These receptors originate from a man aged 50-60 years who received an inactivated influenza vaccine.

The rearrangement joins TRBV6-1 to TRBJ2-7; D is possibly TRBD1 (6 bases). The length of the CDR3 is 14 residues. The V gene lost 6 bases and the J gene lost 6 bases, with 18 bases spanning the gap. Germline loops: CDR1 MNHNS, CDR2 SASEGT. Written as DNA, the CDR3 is TGTGCCAGCAGAGTCGGGACACTAAGCGGCGAGCAGTACTTC. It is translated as CASRVGTLSGEQYF.

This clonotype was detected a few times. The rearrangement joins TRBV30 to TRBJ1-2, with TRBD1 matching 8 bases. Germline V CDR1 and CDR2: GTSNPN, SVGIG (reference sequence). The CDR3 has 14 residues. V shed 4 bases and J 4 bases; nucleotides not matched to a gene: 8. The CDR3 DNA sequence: TGTGCCTGGAACGGACAGGGAAGGCGCTATGGCTACACCTTC. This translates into CAWNGQGRRYGYTF.

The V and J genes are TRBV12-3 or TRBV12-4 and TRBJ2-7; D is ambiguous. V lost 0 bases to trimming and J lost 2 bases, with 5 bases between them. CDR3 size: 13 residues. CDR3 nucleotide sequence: TGTGCCAGCAGTTTAGCCACTCCCTACGAGCAGTACTTC. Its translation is CASSLATPYEQYF.

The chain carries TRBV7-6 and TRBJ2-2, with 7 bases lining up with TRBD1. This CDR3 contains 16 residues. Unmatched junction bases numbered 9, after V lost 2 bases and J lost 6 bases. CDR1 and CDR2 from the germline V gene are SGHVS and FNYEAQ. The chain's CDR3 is CASSLTARDSPGELFF. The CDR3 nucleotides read TGTGCCAGCAGCTTAACAGCTAGGGACAGTCCCGGGGAGCTGTTTTTT.

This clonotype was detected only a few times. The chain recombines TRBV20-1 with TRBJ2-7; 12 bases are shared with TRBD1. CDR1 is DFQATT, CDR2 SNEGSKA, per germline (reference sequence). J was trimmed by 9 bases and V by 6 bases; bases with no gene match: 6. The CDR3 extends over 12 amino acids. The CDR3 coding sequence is TGCAGTGCCCCGGGACAGGGGGCTCGGCAGTACTTC. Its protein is CSAPGQGARQYF.

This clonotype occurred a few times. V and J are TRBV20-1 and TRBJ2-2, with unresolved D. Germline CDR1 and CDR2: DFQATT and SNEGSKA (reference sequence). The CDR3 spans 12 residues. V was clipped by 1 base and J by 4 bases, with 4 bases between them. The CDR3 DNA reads TGCAGTGCTAGAGTGGCCACCGGGGAGCTGTTTTTT. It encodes CSARVATGELFF.

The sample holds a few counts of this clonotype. The chain's CDR3 is CASSSFREAETQYF. CDR3 DNA sequence: TGTGCCAGCAGTTCCTTCAGGGAAGCTGAGACCCAGTACTTC. The chain uses TRBV12-3 or TRBV12-4 and TRBJ2-5, with D perhaps TRBD1 (5 bases). Deletions cut 4 bases from V and 5 bases from J, with 14 bases between. This CDR3 comprises 14 residues.

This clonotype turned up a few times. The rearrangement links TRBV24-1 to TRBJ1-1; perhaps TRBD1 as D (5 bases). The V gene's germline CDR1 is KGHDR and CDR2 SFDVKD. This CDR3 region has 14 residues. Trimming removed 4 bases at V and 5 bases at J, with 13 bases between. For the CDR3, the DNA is TGTGCCACCAGTGACCCCACAAGGGGAACTGAAGCTTTCTTT. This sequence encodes CATSDPTRGTEAFF.

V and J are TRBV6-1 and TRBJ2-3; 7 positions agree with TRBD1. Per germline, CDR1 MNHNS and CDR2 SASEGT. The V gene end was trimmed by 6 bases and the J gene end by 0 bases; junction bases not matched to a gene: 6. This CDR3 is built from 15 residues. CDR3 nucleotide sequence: TGTGCCAGCAGCCGGGGACAGCGTAGCACAGATACGCAGTATTTT. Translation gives CASSRGQRSTDTQYF.

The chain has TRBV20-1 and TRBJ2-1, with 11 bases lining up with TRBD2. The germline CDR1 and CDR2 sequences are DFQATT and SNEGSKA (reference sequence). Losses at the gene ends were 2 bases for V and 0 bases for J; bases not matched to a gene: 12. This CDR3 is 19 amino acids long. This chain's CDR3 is CSARLAGGPQISSYNEQFF. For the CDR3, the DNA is TGCAGTGCTAGACTAGCGGGGGGACCCCAGATAAGCTCCTACAATGAGCAGTTCTTC.

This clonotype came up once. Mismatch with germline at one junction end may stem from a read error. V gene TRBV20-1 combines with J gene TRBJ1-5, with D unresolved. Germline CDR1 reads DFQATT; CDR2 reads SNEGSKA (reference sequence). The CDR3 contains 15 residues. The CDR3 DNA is TGCAGTGCTAGAAAGTCGACGGGCCCCCATCAGCCCCAGCCTTTT. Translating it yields CSARKSTGPHQPQPF.

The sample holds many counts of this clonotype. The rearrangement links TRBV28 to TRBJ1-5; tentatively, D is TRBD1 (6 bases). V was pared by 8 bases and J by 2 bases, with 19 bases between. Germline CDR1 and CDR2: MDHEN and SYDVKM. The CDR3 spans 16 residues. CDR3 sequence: CASSPEGVEGNQPQHF. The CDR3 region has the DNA TGTGCCAGCTCCCCCGAGGGGGTAGAGGGCAATCAGCCCCAGCATTTT.

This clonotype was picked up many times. The DNA for the CDR3 is TGCGCCAGCAGCTGGGGACAGGACTACGAGCAGTACTTC. It specifies CASSWGQDYEQYF. This chain uses TRBV5-1 with TRBJ2-7, with 8 bases fitting TRBD1. CDR3 length equals 13 residues. The germline V gene has CDR1 SGHRS and CDR2 YFSETQ. V trimming: 3 bases; J trimming: 3 bases; junction bases outside the gene matches: 2.

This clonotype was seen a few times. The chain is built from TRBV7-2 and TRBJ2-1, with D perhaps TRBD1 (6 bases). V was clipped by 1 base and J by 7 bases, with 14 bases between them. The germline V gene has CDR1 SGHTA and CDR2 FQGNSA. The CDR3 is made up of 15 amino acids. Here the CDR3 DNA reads TGTGCCAGCAGCTTAGGGCAGGGGCTATGGAATGAGCAGTTCTTC. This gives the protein CASSLGQGLWNEQFF.

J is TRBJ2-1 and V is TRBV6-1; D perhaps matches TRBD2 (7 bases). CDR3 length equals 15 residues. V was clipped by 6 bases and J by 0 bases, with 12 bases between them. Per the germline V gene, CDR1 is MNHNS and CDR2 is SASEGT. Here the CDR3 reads CASRGGTSSYNEQFF. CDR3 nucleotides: TGTGCCAGCAGGGGGGGGACAAGCTCCTACAATGAGCAGTTCTTC.

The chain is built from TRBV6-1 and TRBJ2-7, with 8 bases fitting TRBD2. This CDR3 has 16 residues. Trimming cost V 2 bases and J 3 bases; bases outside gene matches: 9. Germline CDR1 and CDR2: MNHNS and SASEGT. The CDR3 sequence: CASSESRSGGYYEQYF. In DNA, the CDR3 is TGTGCCAGCAGTGAATCTCGGAGCGGGGGATACTACGAGCAGTACTTC.

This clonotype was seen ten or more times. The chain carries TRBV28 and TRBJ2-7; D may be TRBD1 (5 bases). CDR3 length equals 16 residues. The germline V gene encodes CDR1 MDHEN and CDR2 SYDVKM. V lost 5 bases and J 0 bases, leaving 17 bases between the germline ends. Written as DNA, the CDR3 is TGTGCCAGCAGTGCCCCCTTTGGGGCCAGCTCCTACGAGCAGTACTTC. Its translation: CASSAPFGASSYEQYF.

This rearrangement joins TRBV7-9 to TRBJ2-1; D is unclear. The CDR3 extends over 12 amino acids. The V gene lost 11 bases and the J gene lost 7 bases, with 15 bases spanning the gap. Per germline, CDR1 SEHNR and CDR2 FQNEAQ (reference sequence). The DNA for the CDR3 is TGTGCCGGGGAAGCCCTGGATAATGAGCAGTTCTTC. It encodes CAGEALDNEQFF.

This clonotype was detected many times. CDR3 region: CASTPGLAGTYNEQFF. In nucleotides, the CDR3 is TGTGCCAGCACCCCGGGACTAGCGGGGACATACAATGAGCAGTTCTTC. This chain joins TRBV12-3 or TRBV12-4 and TRBJ2-1, with 13 bases matching TRBD2. The CDR3 has 16 amino acids. After removal of 7 bases from V and 4 bases from J, the junction contained 7 bases not matched to a gene.

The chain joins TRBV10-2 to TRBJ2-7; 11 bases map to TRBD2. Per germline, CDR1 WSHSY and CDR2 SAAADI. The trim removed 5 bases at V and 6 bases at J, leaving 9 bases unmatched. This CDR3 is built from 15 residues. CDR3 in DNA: TGCGCCAGCAGTCATTATAGCGGGGGGGCGGGCGAGCAGTACTTC. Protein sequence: CASSHYSGGAGEQYF.

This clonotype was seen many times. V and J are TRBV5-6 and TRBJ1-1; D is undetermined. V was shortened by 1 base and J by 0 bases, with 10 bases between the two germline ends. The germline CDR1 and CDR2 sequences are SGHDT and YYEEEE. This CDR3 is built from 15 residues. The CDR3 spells CASSLNSLMNTEAFF. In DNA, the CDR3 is TGTGCCAGCAGCTTGAATTCCCTCATGAACACTGAAGCTTTCTTT.

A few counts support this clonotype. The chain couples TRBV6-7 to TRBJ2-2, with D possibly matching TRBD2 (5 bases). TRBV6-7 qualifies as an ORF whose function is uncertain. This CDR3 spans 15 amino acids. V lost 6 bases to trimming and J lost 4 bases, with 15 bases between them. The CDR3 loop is CASSPHTSGTGELFF. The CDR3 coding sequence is TGTGCCAGCAGCCCGCATACTAGTGGCACCGGGGAGCTGTTTTTT.

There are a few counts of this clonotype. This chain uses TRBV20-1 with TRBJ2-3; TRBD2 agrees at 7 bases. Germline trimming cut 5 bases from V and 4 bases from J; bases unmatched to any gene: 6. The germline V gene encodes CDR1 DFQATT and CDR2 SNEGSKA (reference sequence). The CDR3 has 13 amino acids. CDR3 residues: CSAPFAGADTQYF. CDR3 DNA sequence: TGCAGTGCTCCATTCGCGGGAGCAGATACGCAGTATTTT.

CDR3 nucleotides: TGTGCCAGCAGCAACAGACCTGTCTACGAGCAGTACTTC. The encoded protein is CASSNRPVYEQYF. The genes are TRBV5-5 and TRBJ2-7; D unresolved. V gave up 4 bases and J gave up 3 bases, with 11 bases separating them. The CDR3 contains 13 residues. Germline lookup yields CDR1 SGHKS and CDR2 YYEKEE (reference sequence).

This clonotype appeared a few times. In DNA, the CDR3 is TGTGCCAGCAGTTTCGGGGTAGCTTCCTACAATGAGCAGTTCTTC. Its protein is CASSFGVASYNEQFF. The rearrangement links TRBV12-3 or TRBV12-4 to TRBJ2-1; D is perhaps TRBD2 (5 bases). V was trimmed by 3 bases and J by 1 base, leaving 10 bases between them. The CDR3 covers 15 residues.

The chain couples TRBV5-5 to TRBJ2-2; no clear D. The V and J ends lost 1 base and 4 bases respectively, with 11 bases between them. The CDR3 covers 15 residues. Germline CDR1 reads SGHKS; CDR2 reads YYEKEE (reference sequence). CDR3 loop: CASSLLARSTGELFF. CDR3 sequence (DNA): TGTGCCAGCAGCTTGCTCGCCCGGAGCACCGGGGAGCTGTTTTTT.

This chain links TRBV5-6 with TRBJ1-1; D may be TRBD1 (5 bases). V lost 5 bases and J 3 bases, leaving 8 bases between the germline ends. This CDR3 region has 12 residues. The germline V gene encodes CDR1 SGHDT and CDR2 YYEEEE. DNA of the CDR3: TGTGCCAGCAGACGACAGTACACTGAAGCTTTCTTT. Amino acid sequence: CASRRQYTEAFF.

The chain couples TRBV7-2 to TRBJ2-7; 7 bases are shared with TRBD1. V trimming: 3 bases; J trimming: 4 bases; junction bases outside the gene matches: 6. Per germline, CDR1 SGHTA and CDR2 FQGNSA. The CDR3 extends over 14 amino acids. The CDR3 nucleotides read TGTGCCAGCAGCTTCGCGGACAGGTTATACGAGCAGTACTTC. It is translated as CASSFADRLYEQYF.